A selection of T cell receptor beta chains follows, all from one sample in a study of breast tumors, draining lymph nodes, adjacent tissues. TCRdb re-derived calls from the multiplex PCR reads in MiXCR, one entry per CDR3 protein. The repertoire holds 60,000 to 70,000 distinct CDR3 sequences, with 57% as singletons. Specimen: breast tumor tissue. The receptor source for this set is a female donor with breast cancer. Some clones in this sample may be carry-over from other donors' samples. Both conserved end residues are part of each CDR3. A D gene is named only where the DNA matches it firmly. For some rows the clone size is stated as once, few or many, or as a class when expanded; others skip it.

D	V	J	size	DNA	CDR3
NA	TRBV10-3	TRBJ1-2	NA	TGTGCCATCAGTGAGTTCGGTGGCTACACCTTC	CAISEFGGYTF
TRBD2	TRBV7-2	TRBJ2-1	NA	TGTGCCAGCAGCCCCGGGCTAGCGGGGGGGCCGGTGGATGAGCAGTTCTTC	CASSPGLAGGPVDEQFF
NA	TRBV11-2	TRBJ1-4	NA	TGTGCCAGCAGGATAGCGGGAAAAGGAGGATCAAAACTGTTTTTT	CASRIAGKGGSKLFF
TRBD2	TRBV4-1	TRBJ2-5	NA	TGCGCCAGCAGCCAGACGGGAGGGGAAGAGACCCAGTACTTC	CASSQTGGEETQYF
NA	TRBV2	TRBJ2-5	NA	TGTGCCAGCAAAGGGGCGGGGGAGACCCAGTACTTC	CASKGAGETQYF
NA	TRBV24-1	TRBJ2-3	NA	TGTGCCACCAGTGATAGCGGCAGGGAAGCAGATACGCAGTATTTT	CATSDSGREADTQYF
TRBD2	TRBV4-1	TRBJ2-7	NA	TGCGCCAGCAGCCAAGTCTCGATAGCGGGGGCCCATTACGAGCAGTACTTC	CASSQVSIAGAHYEQYF
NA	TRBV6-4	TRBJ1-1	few	TGTGCCAGCAGTCAATCGACAGTAAGCACTGAAGCTTTCTTT	CASSQSTVSTEAFF
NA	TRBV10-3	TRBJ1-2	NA	TGTGCCATCAGTGGCCAACAGGCATATGGCTACACCTTC	CAISGQQAYGYTF
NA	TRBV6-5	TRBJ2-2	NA	TGTGCCAGCGGTGAGACCGGGGAGCTGTTTTTT	CASGETGELFF
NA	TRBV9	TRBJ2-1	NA	TGTGCCAGCAGCGTCTTCGACGGTGGCCTCTCCTACAATGAGCAGTTCTTC	CASSVFDGGLSYNEQFF
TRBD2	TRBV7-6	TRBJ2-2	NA	TGTGCCAGCAGCTTAGACGGGAGGATCCGCGGGGAGCTGTTTTTT	CASSLDGRIRGELFF
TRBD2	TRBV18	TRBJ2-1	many	TGTGCCAGCTCAACTTCTAGTGGACTAGCGGTATACAATGAGCAGTTCTTC	CASSTSSGLAVYNEQFF
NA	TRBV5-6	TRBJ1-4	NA	TGTGCCAGCAGCTTGATGGGGTGGGACGAAAAACTGTTTTTT	CASSLMGWDEKLFF
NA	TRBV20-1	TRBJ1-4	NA	TGCAGTGCTAGAGAGGGGGGTGAAAAACTGTTTTTT	CSAREGGEKLFF
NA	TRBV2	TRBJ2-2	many	TGTGCCAGCAGCCCCTGGACTACCACCGGGGAGCTGTTTTTT	CASSPWTTTGELFF
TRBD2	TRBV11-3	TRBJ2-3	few	TGTGCCAGCAGCCTTCGAGCGGGGGGGATCGATAATGAGCAGTATTTT	CASSLRAGGIDNEQYF
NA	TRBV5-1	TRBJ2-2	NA	TGCGCCAGCAGCCCCCCTACGAACACCGGGGAGCTGTTTTTT	CASSPPTNTGELFF
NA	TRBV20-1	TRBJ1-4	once	TGCAGTGCTAGGTTTCCAACTAATGGAAAACTGTTTTTT	CSARFPTNGKLFF
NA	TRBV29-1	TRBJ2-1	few	TGCAGCGCCACCGGGACACAGGGAGGAAAGACGGACAATGAGCAGTTCTTC	CSATGTQGGKTDNEQFF
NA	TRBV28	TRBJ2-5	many	TGTGCCAGCAGTTCCCGTGGATTTGATAGGACCCAGTACTTC	CASSSRGFDRTQYF
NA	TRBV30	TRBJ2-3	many	TGTGCCTTCGAGCGGACAACAGATACGCAGTATTTT	CAFERTTDTQYF
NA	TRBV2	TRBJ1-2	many	TGTGCCAGCAGTGAACAGGGGCGGGATGGCTACACCTTC	CASSEQGRDGYTF
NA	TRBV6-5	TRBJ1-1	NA	TGTGCCAGCAGTCCTACAGGGATTAACACTGAAGCTTTCTTT	CASSPTGINTEAFF
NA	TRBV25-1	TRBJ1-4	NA	TGTGCCAGCAGCCAGGGCGCAACTAATGAAAAACTGTTTTTT	CASSQGATNEKLFF
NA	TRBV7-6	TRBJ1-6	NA	TGTGCCAGCAGCGTTGGGGGTTCGGGTTATAATTCACCCCTCCACTTT	CASSVGGSGYNSPLHF
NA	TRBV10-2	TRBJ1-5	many	TGCGCCAGCAGTGAGTCGGACGTGAATCAGCCCCAGCATTTT	CASSESDVNQPQHF
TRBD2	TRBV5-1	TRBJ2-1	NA	TGCGCCAGCAGCTTAGACAGCGGGAGTAATGAGCAGTTCTTC	CASSLDSGSNEQFF
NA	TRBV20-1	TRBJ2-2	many	TGCAGTGCTAGAGATCTAGGGAGTCGTGCCACCGGGGAGCTGTTTTTT	CSARDLGSRATGELFF
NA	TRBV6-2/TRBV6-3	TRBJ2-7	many	TGTGCCAGCAGTCTCTCGGGGGTCGGCTACGAGCAGTACTTC	CASSLSGVGYEQYF
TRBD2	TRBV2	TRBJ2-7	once	TGTGCCAGCAGTACGAGCTTGACTAGCGACGAGCAGTACTTC	CASSTSLTSDEQYF
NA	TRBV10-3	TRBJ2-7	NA	TGTGCCATCAGTGAGCGGAGTAACGAGCAGTACTTC	CAISERSNEQYF
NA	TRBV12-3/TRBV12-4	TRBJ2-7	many	TGTGCCAGCGCCAAAGGGGAAGCCTACGAGCAGTACTTC	CASAKGEAYEQYF
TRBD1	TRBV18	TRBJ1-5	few	TGTGCCAGCTCAAAGGGGACAGGGCCCGGGAGTCAGCCCCAGCATTTT	CASSKGTGPGSQPQHF
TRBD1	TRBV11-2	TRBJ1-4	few	TGTGCCAGCAGTCGGGACAGGGGGCGCGGGAATGAAAAACTGTTTTTT	CASSRDRGRGNEKLFF